Below, 2 T cell receptor beta chains from the same sample are listed, as sequenced in a study of post-analysis software for immune sequencing data (dated by TCRdb to the mid-2010s). General findings and caveats noted by the study authors: Patients showed significantly higher frequencies than controls for a handful of TRBV segments, among them TRBV5-6, TRBV5-1 and TRBV20-1.

Libraries came from PCR. Data came from an Illumina HiSeq 2500. Unique molecular identifiers were incorporated into TCR beta cDNA libraries to reduce PCR and sequencing biases. Clones were called with MiXCR by TCRdb after fastp trimmed the public reads at Q25, and only in-frame beta chains were retained. Rows are unified per CDR3 protein, each entry keeping the most common DNA and genes. Within this sample are hundreds of thousands of distinct CDR3 sequences, with approximately 59% of them counted one time only. Of the sample, around 11% falls within the top ten clones. The antigens these receptors bind are not known. Source material: blood. These receptors came from a girl aged 2-10 years with multiple sclerosis.

This clonotype was detected a few times. The V and J genes are TRBV10-3 and TRBJ2-6, with TRBD1 identical over 7 bases. The CDR3 is 18 residues long. Germline-derived CDR1 and CDR2 are ENHRY and SYGVKD. V lost 4 bases, J lost 0 bases, and 9 bases stayed unmatched. The CDR3: CAISASTGAISGANVLTF. CDR3 DNA: TGTGCCATCAGTGCATCAACAGGGGCAATCTCTGGGGCCAACGTCCTGACTTTC.

About this clonotype itself: This likely comes from a read error, as the CDR3 has no conserved phenylalanine or tryptophan at its end. The rearrangement uses TRBV7-2 and TRBJ1-2; D gene ambiguous. Germline-derived CDR1 and CDR2 are SGHTA and FQGNSA. The CDR3 totals 15 residues. V shed 4 bases and J shed 4 bases, with 16 bases lying between them. The CDR3 coding sequence is TGTGCCAGCAGCTCTTATCGGGAGGGTTTCTATGGCTACACCTTA. It yields the protein CASSSYREGFYGYTL.